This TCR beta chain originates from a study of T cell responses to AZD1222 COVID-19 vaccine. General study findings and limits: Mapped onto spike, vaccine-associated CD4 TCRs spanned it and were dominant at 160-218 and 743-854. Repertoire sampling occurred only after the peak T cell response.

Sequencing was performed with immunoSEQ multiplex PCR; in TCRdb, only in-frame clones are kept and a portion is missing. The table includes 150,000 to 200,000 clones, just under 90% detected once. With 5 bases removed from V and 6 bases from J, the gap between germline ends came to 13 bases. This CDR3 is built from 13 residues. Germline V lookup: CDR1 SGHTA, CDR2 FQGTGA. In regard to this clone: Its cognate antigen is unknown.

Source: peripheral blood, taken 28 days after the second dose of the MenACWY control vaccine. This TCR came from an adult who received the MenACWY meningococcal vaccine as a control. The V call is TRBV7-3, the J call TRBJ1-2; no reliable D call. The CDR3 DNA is TGTGCCAGCAGCCTCGGCGGCTTGGATGGCTACACCTTC. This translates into CASSLGGLDGYTF.